This T cell receptor beta chain emerged from a study of cytomegalovirus exposure and HLA in healthy donors. Whole-study findings and limits: Later work showed greater clonal expansion in HLA-associated TCR beta chains than in equally common others.

Primers included in the PCR were 60 Vbeta and 13 Jbeta primers. Profiling relied on immunoSEQ multiplex PCR, and the TCRdb table lists in-frame clones only, not all of them. The sample carries 90,000 to 100,000 clones, about 81% recorded once. In the case of this clone: Its antigen is not identified.

V shed 7 bases and J 1 base; nucleotides not matched to a gene: 10. The CDR3 length is 16 residues. CDR1 is MGHRA and CDR2 is YSYEKL in the germline V gene. This TCR came from a middle-aged man in good health and CMV-seronegative. Sequenced input: PBMCs. The J gene is TRBJ1-2, the V gene TRBV4-1; TRBD1 matches 9 bases. The CDR3 sequence is CASTLSGTGNNYGYTF. In nucleotides, the CDR3 is TGCGCCAGCACCCTCTCCGGGACAGGGAATAACTATGGCTACACCTTC.